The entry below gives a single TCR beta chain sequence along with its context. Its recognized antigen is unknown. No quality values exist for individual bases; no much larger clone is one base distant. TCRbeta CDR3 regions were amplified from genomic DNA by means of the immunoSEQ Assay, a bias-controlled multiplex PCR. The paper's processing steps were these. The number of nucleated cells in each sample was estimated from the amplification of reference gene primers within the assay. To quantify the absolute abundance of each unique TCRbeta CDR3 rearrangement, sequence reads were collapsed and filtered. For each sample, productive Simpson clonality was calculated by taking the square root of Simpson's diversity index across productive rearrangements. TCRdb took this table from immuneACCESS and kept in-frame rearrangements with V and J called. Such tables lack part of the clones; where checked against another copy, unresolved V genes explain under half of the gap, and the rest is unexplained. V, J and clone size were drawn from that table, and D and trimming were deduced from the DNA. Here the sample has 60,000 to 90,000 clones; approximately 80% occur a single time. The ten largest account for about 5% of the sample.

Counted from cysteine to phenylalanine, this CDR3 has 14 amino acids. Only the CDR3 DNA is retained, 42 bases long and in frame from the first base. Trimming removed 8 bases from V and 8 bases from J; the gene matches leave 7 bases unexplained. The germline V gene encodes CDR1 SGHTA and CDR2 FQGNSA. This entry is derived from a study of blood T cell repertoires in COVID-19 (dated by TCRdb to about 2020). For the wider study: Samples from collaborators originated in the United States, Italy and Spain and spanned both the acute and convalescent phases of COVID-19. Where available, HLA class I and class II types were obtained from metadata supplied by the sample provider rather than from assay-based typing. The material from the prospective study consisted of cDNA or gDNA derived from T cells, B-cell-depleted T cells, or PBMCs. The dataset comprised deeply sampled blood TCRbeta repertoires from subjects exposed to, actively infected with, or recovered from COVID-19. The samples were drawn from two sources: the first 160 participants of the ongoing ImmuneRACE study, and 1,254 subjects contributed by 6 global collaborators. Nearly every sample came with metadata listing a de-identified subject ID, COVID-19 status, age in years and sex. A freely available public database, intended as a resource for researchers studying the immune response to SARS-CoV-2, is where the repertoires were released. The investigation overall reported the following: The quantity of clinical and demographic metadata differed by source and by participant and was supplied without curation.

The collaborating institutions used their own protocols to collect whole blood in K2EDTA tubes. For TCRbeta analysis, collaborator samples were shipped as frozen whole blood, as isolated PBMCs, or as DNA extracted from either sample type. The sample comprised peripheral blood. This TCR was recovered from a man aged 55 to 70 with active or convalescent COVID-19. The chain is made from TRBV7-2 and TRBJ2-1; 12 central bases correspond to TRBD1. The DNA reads TGTGCCAGCGGTAGGGACAGGGGGCTTGATGAGCAGTTCTTC. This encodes CASGRDRGLDEQFF.